The rows below give T cell receptor beta chains drawn from one sample of a study of T cell responses to AZD1222 COVID-19 vaccine. Only in-frame clones appear in the TCRdb table, and some are missing; sequencing was by immunoSEQ multiplex PCR. The sample has approximately 100,000 clones; under 95% are singletons. This specimen consisted of peripheral blood, obtained on day 0 of AZD1222 vaccination. The receptors stem from an adult in good health. Each CDR3 is given with its conserved first and last residue. Each record gives: clone size, V gene, J gene, CDR3 protein. Size is stated for part of the rows, as once, few or many counts, or as a class when the clone is expanded.

clone size: NA
V gene: TRBV15
J gene: TRBJ2-1
CDR3 protein: CATRAQGNSYNEQFF

clone size: NA
V gene: TRBV11-3
J gene: TRBJ1-6
CDR3 protein: CASSLGTGGNSPLHF

clone size: few
V gene: TRBV28
J gene: TRBJ1-1
CDR3 protein: CASSTRTVTEAFF

clone size: NA
V gene: TRBV7-2
J gene: TRBJ1-1
CDR3 protein: CASSLARFEAFF

clone size: NA
V gene: TRBV5-1
J gene: TRBJ2-5
CDR3 protein: CASSLSLGRGAETQYF

clone size: NA
V gene: TRBV6-5
J gene: TRBJ1-4
CDR3 protein: CASSYREGEKLFF

clone size: NA
V gene: TRBV12-3/TRBV12-4
J gene: TRBJ1-2
CDR3 protein: CASSFIRSGYTF

clone size: few
V gene: TRBV11-2
J gene: TRBJ2-2
CDR3 protein: CASSLAGGRSNTGELFF

clone size: NA
V gene: TRBV9
J gene: TRBJ2-2
CDR3 protein: CASSVAGNRVTGELFF

clone size: NA
V gene: TRBV7-9
J gene: TRBJ2-5
CDR3 protein: CASSLVGTKETQYF

clone size: NA
V gene: TRBV18
J gene: TRBJ1-5
CDR3 protein: CASSPTGGAEGNQPQHF

clone size: once
V gene: TRBV7-9
J gene: TRBJ1-1
CDR3 protein: CASRQRTGGVTEAFF

clone size: NA
V gene: TRBV27
J gene: TRBJ2-1
CDR3 protein: CASSTLRGLKENEQFF

clone size: NA
V gene: TRBV28
J gene: TRBJ2-6
CDR3 protein: CASRQPGPLSGANVLTF

clone size: NA
V gene: TRBV7-6
J gene: TRBJ2-7
CDR3 protein: CASSRGLAGAYEQYF

clone size: NA
V gene: TRBV27
J gene: TRBJ1-1
CDR3 protein: CASTTGGRNTEAFF